The T cell receptor beta chain described here comes from a study of beta chain features in type 1 diabetes. About the study: Cell yields, gender and age were similar in healthy donors and patients.

This CDR3 has 14 amino acids. Looked up from germline, CDR1 is LNHDA and CDR2 is SQIVND (reference sequence). V gave up 6 bases and J gave up 8 bases; unmatched junction bases: 6. Worth noting for this clone: Antigen specificity is unknown.

Study-wide findings and caveats: People with Type 1 diabetes carried modestly yet significantly shorter TCRB CDR3s in all four CD4+ subsets. The study found fewer insertions and more deletions at VDJ junctions in type 1 diabetes patients.

Expressed TCRB transcripts were sequenced after all isolated RNA was converted to cDNA. Sequencing was performed with immunoSEQ multiplex PCR; in TCRdb, only in-frame clones are kept and a portion is missing. Of about 240,000 clones in the sample, approximately 15% were seen once. The source material was naive CD4+ T cells from blood. The receptor was derived from a man younger than 45 with type 1 diabetes. The chain employs TRBV19 and TRBJ1-4, with 10 positions matching TRBD1. The CDR3 sequence: CASRTGTGEEKLFF. As DNA, the CDR3 is TGTGCCAGTAGAACCGGGACAGGGGAGGAAAAACTGTTTTTT.